This T cell receptor (beta chain) was sequenced during a study of blood T cell repertoires in COVID-19 (dated by TCRdb to 2018 to 2021). With regard to the full study: Collaborator samples came from the United States, Italy and Spain and covered acute and convalescent phases of COVID-19. Subjects who had been exposed to COVID-19, were actively infected with it, or had recovered from it provided the deeply sampled blood TCRbeta repertoires that made up the dataset. HLA class I and class II types, where available, came from metadata supplied by the sample provider rather than from assay-based typing. Samples came from the ongoing ImmuneRACE study (first 160 participants) plus 1,254 subjects from 6 global collaborators. Sample metadata almost always included a de-identified subject ID, COVID-19 status, age in years and sex. A freely available public database, intended as a resource for researchers studying the immune response to SARS-CoV-2, is where the repertoires were released. The prospective study material was composed of cDNA or gDNA derived from T cells, B-cell-depleted T cells, or PBMCs. Study-wide conclusions, independent of this receptor: Clinical and demographic metadata were provided uncurated, with the amount varying by source and participant.

Collaborating institutions collected whole blood in K2EDTA tubes following their own protocols. Collaborator samples were shipped for TCRbeta analysis as frozen whole blood, isolated PBMCs, or DNA extracted from either sample type. This clone was seen only once. No cognate antigen has been identified for it. Base quality data are lacking; no much larger clone is found one base away. TCRbeta CDR3 regions were amplified from genomic DNA by means of the immunoSEQ Assay, a bias-controlled multiplex PCR. The published analysis was carried out like this. Nucleated cell counts per sample were estimated from amplification of reference gene primers within the assay. To quantify the absolute abundance of each unique TCRbeta CDR3 rearrangement, sequence reads were collapsed and filtered. For each sample, productive Simpson clonality was calculated as the square root of Simpson's diversity index across productive rearrangements. What TCRdb holds here is the immuneACCESS table cut down to in-frame rearrangements. Part of the clones is not present; checked against another copy, under half of the missing clones reflect an unresolved V gene, and the others are unexplained. V and J calls and clone size are as listed in that table; D and trimming were resolved from the DNA. The table for this sample lists 350,000 to 450,000 clones; roughly 90% of them were counted only once. Over 1% of the sample comes from the top ten.

The sequence was collected from a middle-aged man with acute or convalescent COVID-19. The sequenced material came from peripheral blood.

The CDR3: CSVEGVGGSNYGYTF. The nucleotide sequence is TGCAGCGTTGAAGGGGTAGGGGGCTCGAACTATGGCTACACCTTC. The chain is assembled from TRBV29-1 and TRBJ1-2, and 7 bases in between align with TRBD1. Relative to germline, V is missing 1 base and J is missing 2 bases, with 7 bases of the junction outside any gene match. Sequences SQVTM (CDR1) and ANQGSEA (CDR2) are obtained from the germline V gene. The CDR3 spans 15 residues, from the cysteine through the phenylalanine. The retained sequence is limited to the CDR3, 45 bases, with the frame set at the first base.